This T cell receptor beta chain derives from a study of cytomegalovirus exposure and HLA in healthy donors. Amplification used 60 Vbeta primers and 13 Jbeta primers. Profiled with immunoSEQ multiplex PCR; TCRdb holds only in-frame clones, not every one. The table includes about 180,000 clones, roughly four fifths detected once. As concerns this clone: The antigen remains unidentified.

Study outcomes and limitations: Presence/absence analyses supposed approximately even sequencing depth among donors. TCR beta chains numbering under 200 were designated cytomegalovirus-associated. Diagnosis of cytomegalovirus status made by the classifier reportedly showed high specificity and sensitivity.

Donors likely had unrecorded immune exposures despite being nominally healthy when sampled. CDR3 length equals 14 residues. V dropped 7 bases and J dropped 3; count of bases not matched to a gene: 9. Germline-derived CDR1 and CDR2 are MDHEN and SYDVKM. The source material was PBMCs. The gene calls are TRBV28 and TRBJ2-7, with 7 bases lining up with TRBD1. This clonotype was sampled from a man younger than 30 in good health and CMV-seronegative. CDR3 in DNA: TGTGCCAGCAACTTACAGGGGTACGGCTACGAGCAGTACTTC. Its translation: CASNLQGYGYEQYF.